This T cell receptor beta chain was recorded in a study of OX40 agonist ivuxolimab in advanced cancers. Whole-study findings and limits: Determination of antigen specificity was not performed for the expanded peripheral T cells.

About this clone: Its cognate antigen is unknown.

The germline gives CDR1 KGHSH, CDR2 LQKENI. The V end lost 5 bases, the J end lost 0 bases, and 7 bases lay between the germline ends. CDR3 length: 13 residues. Assay used: immunoSEQ multiplex PCR; TCRdb lists only in-frame clones, some missing. Of about 61,000 clones listed, approximately 89% are singletons. The sequencing used CD4+ or CD8+ T cells sorted from blood, collected in a trial of the OX40 agonist ivuxolimab. The sequence was collected from an adult with an advanced solid tumor such as melanoma, head and neck, liver or kidney cancer. This chain uses TRBV18 with TRBJ2-5; D is undetermined. The CDR3 nucleotides are TGTGCCAGCTCAACAGTGGACCAAGAGACCCAGTACTTC. Residues: CASSTVDQETQYF. Supplemented by reference TRBV18 and TRBJ2-5, the full variable domain reads NAGVMQNPRHLVRRRGQEARLRCSPMKGHSHVYWYRQLPEEGLKFMVYLQKENIIDESGMPKERFSAEFPKEGPSILRIQQVVRGDSAAYFCASSTVDQETQYFGPGTRLLVL.